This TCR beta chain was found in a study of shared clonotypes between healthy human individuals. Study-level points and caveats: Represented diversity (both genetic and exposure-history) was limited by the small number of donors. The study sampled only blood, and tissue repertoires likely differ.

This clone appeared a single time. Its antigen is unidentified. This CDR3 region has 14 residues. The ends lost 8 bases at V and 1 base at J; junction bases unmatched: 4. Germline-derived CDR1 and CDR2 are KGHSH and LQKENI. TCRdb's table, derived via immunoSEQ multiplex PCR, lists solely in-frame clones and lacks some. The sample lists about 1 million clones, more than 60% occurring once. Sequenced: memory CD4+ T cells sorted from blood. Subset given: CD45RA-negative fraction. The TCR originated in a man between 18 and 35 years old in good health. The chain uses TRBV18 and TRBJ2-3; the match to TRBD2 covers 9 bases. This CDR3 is CASHSGSGTDTQYF. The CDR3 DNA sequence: TGTGCCAGCCATAGCGGGAGCGGCACAGATACGCAGTATTTT.